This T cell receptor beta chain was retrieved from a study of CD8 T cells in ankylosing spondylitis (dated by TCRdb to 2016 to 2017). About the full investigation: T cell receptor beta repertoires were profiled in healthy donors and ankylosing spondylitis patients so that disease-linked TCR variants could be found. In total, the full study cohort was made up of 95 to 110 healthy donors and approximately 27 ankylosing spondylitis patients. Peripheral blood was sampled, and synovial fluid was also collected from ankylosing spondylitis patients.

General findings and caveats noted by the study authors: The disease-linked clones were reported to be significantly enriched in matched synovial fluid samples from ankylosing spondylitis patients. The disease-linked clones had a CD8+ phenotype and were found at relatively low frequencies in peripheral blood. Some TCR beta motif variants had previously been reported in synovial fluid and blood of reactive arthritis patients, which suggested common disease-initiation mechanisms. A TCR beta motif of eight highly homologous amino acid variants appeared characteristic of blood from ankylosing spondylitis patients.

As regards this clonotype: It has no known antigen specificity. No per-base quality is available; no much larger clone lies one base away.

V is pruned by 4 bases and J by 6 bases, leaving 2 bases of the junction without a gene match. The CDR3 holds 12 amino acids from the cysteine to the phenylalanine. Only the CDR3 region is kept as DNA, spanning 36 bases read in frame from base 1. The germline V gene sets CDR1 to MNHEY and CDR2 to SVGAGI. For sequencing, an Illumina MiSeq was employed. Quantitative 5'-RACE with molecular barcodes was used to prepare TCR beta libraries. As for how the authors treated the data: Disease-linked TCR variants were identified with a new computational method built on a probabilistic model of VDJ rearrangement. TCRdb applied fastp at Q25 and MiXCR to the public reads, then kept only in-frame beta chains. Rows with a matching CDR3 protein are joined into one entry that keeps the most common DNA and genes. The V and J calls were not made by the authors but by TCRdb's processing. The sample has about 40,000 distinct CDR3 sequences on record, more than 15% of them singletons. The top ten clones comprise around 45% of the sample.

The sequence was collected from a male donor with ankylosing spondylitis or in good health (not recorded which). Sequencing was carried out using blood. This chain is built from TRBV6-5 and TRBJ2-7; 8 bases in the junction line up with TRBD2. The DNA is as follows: TGTGCCAGCAGTTTCCGGGGGGGCGAGCAGTACTTC. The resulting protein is CASSFRGGEQYF.